One T cell receptor beta chain is described in this entry. In the authors' methods: Amplifying reference gene primers gave estimates of nucleated cell counts. Produced via immunoSEQ multiplex PCR; TCRdb's table is partial and in-frame only. V and J calls and clone size are those listed in that table; D and trimming were worked out from the DNA. The sample shows fewer than 200,000 clones, around 82% of them seen only once. The germline V gene has CDR1 SGHTA and CDR2 FQGNSA. J lost 3 bases, V lost 7 bases, and 8 bases had no gene match. CDR3 length equals 14 residues. This sample is part of a study of blood T cell repertoires in COVID-19. Study-wide background: Some COVID-19 samples were acute and others convalescent; all came from the United States, Italy and Spain.

This TCR came from a woman aged 60-70 years with acute COVID-19. Sequences were obtained from PBMCs or T cells enriched from blood (not recorded which). This chain connects TRBV7-2 to TRBJ1-2; 7 bases align to TRBD1. CDR3 in amino acids: CASTGQTYDYGYTF. The CDR3 region has the DNA TGTGCCAGCACGGGACAGACATATGACTATGGCTACACCTTC.